This entry concerns a single TCR beta chain. These data originate in a study of early stage breast cancer tumors. The table came from immunoSEQ multiplex PCR; TCRdb's copy has only in-frame clones and leaves some out. The sample lists some 28,000 clones; around 50% were seen once. From germline, CDR1 is LNHDA and CDR2 SQIVND (reference sequence). V was clipped by 4 bases and J by 5 bases, with 29 bases between them. CDR3 length: 19 residues. The sequencing input was breast tumor tissue. The receptor's source is a person aged 45-60 years with breast cancer. V and J are TRBV19 and TRBJ2-5; weak D call: TRBD2 (7 bases). The CDR3, as DNA: TGTGCCAGTAGTAAGGGCCGGGGGGCGGTGGGGCATATTGTGGAGACCCAGTACTTC. Its translation: CASSKGRGAVGHIVETQYF.